Listed below are T cell receptor beta chains from one sample, sequenced in a study of cytomegalovirus exposure and HLA in healthy donors. Assay: immunoSEQ multiplex PCR; the TCRdb copy retains only in-frame clones and omits some. This sample carries around 150,000 clones, over 75% of them seen once, and the ten largest clones take roughly 2%. Sequenced sample: PBMCs. The receptors were gathered from a human donor in good health. Each CDR3 is given with its conserved first and last residue. A D gene is named only where the DNA matches it firmly. Only part of the rows carry a size: once, few, many, or a class if the clone is expanded.

j_call v_call d_call clone_size cdr3_aa cdr3_nt
TRBJ1-3 TRBV7-9 TRBD1 NA CASSLGQGAQNTIYF TGTGCCAGCAGCTTAGGGCAGGGGGCGCAGAACACCATATATTTT
TRBJ2-4 TRBV27 TRBD2 NA CASSSLAGGENIQYF TGTGCCAGCAGTTCTCTAGCGGGGGGCGAAAACATTCAGTACTTC
TRBJ1-2 TRBV6-6 TRBD1 NA CASSQYRGSDYGYTF TGTGCCAGCAGTCAATACAGGGGGAGCGACTATGGCTACACCTTC
TRBJ2-5 TRBV7-7 NA NA CASSFELWETQYF TGTGCCAGCAGCTTTGAGTTGTGGGAGACCCAGTACTTC
TRBJ1-2 TRBV4-3 NA NA CASSNGQNYGYTF TGCGCCAGCAGCAACGGACAGAACTATGGCTACACCTTC
TRBJ1-6 TRBV27 NA NA CASSFDRLIYNSPLHF TGTGCCAGCAGTTTTGACAGATTAATCTATAATTCACCCCTCCACTTT
TRBJ2-3 TRBV6-1 TRBD2 once CATRTSGSTDTQYF TGTGCCACCCGGACTAGCGGTAGCACAGATACGCAGTATTTT
TRBJ2-3 TRBV7-9 TRBD1 NA CASSFGTGYDTQYF TGTGCCAGCAGCTTCGGGACAGGGTACGATACGCAGTATTTT
TRBJ1-6 TRBV10-1 TRBD1 NA CASSESPQGDSPLHF TGCGCCAGCAGTGAGTCGCCACAGGGGGATTCACCCCTCCACTTT
TRBJ2-3 TRBV5-4 TRBD1 once CASSWGQGTDTQYF TGTGCCAGCAGCTGGGGACAGGGCACAGATACGCAGTATTTT
TRBJ2-7 TRBV19 NA NA CASSPGLLSYEQYF TGTGCCAGTAGTCCGGGACTCCTATCCTACGAGCAGTACTTC
TRBJ2-7 TRBV7-8 NA once CASSSSQLYEQYF TGTGCCAGCAGCTCATCACAGTTATACGAGCAGTACTTC
TRBJ2-1 TRBV5-6 NA NA CASSRSGGHNEQFF TGTGCCAGCAGTCGTTCCGGGGGGCACAATGAGCAGTTCTTC
TRBJ2-7 TRBV18 NA NA CASSPGGLSYEQYF TGTGCCAGCTCACCCGGGGGGCTCTCCTACGAGCAGTACTTC
TRBJ1-1 TRBV29-1 TRBD1 NA CSVAQGVNTEAFF TGCAGCGTTGCGCAGGGGGTGAACACTGAAGCTTTCTTT
TRBJ1-2 TRBV7-9 NA few CASSLEGEGGYTF TGTGCCAGCAGCTTAGAGGGGGAAGGGGGCTACACCTTC
TRBJ2-2 TRBV5-1 TRBD2 once CASSPRTSGGANTGELFF TGCGCCAGCAGCCCTCGGACTAGCGGGGGGGCGAACACCGGGGAGCTGTTTTTT
TRBJ1-3 TRBV6-1 NA few CASSGKTDYSGNTIYF TGTGCCAGCAGTGGCAAGACAGATTACTCTGGAAACACCATATATTTT
TRBJ2-5 TRBV5-5 TRBD2 NA CASSSGTSGGRETQYF TGTGCCAGCAGCTCTGGGACTAGCGGGGGCCGGGAGACCCAGTACTTC
TRBJ2-1 TRBV5-1 NA NA CASSSGSEIYNEQFF TGCGCCAGCAGCTCCGGTTCGGAGATTTACAATGAGCAGTTCTTC
TRBJ2-2 TRBV4-3 NA NA CASSQDLEDSYTGELFF TGCGCCAGCAGCCAAGATCTGGAGGACAGTTACACCGGGGAGCTGTTTTTT
TRBJ1-4 TRBV6-6 NA few CASSNGQRSTNEKLFF TGTGCCAGCAGTAATGGACAGCGATCAACTAATGAAAAACTGTTTTTT
TRBJ1-2 TRBV7-9 NA once CASSSGVYGYTF TGTGCCAGCAGCTCCGGGGTCTATGGCTACACCTTC
TRBJ2-1 TRBV11-2 TRBD2 NA CASSHLAGGPNEQFF TGTGCCAGCAGCCACCTAGCGGGGGGGCCCAATGAGCAGTTCTTC
TRBJ2-3 TRBV9 TRBD1 NA CASSVDEGAVDTQYF TGTGCCAGCAGCGTAGATGAGGGGGCGGTGGATACGCAGTATTTT
TRBJ2-5 TRBV4-3 TRBD2 NA CASSQDHSGGPQETQYF TGCGCCAGCAGCCAAGATCACAGCGGGGGGCCTCAAGAGACCCAGTACTTC
TRBJ2-5 TRBV11-2 NA NA CASSSTEETQYF TGTGCCAGCAGCTCCACAGAAGAGACCCAGTACTTC
TRBJ1-5 TRBV7-2 NA NA CASSVEPGGNQPQHF TGTGCCAGCAGCGTAGAACCGGGGGGCAACCAGCCCCAGCATTTT
TRBJ1-4 TRBV5-6 TRBD1 NA CASRPYRGSQTNEKLFF TGTGCCAGCAGACCATACAGGGGATCGCAAACTAATGAAAAACTGTTTTTT
TRBJ2-3 TRBV20-1 NA NA CSARSDTQYF TGCAGTGCGAGGTCAGATACGCAGTATTTT
TRBJ2-7 TRBV6-1 TRBD1 NA CASSEMGQGAFSYEQYF TGTGCCAGCAGTGAAATGGGACAGGGGGCATTCTCCTACGAGCAGTACTTC
TRBJ1-1 TRBV5-4 NA NA CASINPPENTEAFF TGTGCCAGCATCAACCCTCCAGAGAACACTGAAGCTTTCTTT
TRBJ2-2 TRBV7-6 TRBD1 few CASSSPGQEHRGAVF TGTGCCAGCAGCTCTCCGGGACAGGAACACCGGGGAGCTGTTTTT
TRBJ1-2 TRBV6-1 NA NA CASSESGFDGYTF TGTGCCAGCAGTGAATCGGGGTTCGATGGCTACACCTTC
TRBJ2-7 TRBV5-1 NA NA CASANRDSYEQYF TGCGCCAGCGCGAACAGGGATTCCTACGAGCAGTACTTC
TRBJ2-7 TRBV18 NA NA CASSPGGGHNEQYF TGTGCCAGCTCACCAGGTGGAGGGCATAACGAGCAGTACTTC
TRBJ2-4 TRBV2 NA NA CASRYLGGAKNIQYF TGTGCCAGCAGGTACCTCGGGGGAGCCAAAAACATTCAGTACTTC
TRBJ2-5 TRBV5-4 NA NA CASSLPSEETQYF TGTGCCAGCAGCTTACCTAGCGAGGAGACCCAGTACTTC
TRBJ1-5 TRBV5-5 NA NA CASSLSMSLGNQPQHF TGTGCCAGCAGCTTGTCTATGTCTTTAGGCAATCAGCCCCAGCATTTT
TRBJ2-2 TRBV4-1 NA NA CASSQVVGGEGELFF TGCGCCAGCAGCCAAGTGGTAGGGGGTGAAGGGGAGCTGTTTTTT
TRBJ1-5 TRBV23-1 NA NA CASRPGDKENQPQHF TGCGCCAGCCGACCTGGGGACAAGGAGAATCAGCCCCAGCATTTT